This TCR beta chain was captured by sequencing in a study of PD-L1 blockade in urothelial cancer. Looking at the study overall: Patients went on atezolizumab in about 2014, receiving 1,200 mg intravenously every 3 weeks. Enrolled patients had been treated previously with 0 to 3 chemotherapy regimens. Study-wide results and limits: Better survival was predicted when blood TCR clonality before treatment fell below the median.

In germline, CDR1 is SGHNT, CDR2 YYREEE (reference sequence). J lost 5 bases, V lost 0 bases, and 5 bases had no gene match. The length of the CDR3 is 15 residues. The table came from immunoSEQ multiplex PCR; TCRdb's copy has only in-frame clones and leaves some out. The table shows roughly 130,000 clones, with about 88% occurring only once. Time point denoted: pretreatment peripheral blood. Disease in patients was locally advanced or metastatic urothelial carcinoma. A word on this clone: Its antigen is still unknown.

The receptor comes from a man aged 50 to 60 with urothelial cancer. Material: PBMCs, obtained around atezolizumab (anti-PD-L1) treatment. The V gene is TRBV5-4, the J gene TRBJ2-1, with 7 bases matching TRBD2. This chain's CDR3 is CASSLAGTKNNEQFF. Written as DNA, the CDR3 is TGTGCCAGCAGCTTGGCCGGGACTAAGAACAATGAGCAGTTCTTC.